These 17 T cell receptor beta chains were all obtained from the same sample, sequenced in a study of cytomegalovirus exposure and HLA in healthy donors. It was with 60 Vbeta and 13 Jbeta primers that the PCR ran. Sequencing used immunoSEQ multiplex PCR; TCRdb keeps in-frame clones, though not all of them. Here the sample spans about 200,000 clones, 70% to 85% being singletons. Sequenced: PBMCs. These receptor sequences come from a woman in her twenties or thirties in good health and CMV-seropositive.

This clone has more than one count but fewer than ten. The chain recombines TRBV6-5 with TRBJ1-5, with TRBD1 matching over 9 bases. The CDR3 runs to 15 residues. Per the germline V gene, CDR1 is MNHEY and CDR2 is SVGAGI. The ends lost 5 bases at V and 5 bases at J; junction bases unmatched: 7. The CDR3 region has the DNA TGTGCCAGCAGTAGGGACAGGGAGGGGGATCAGCCCCAGCATTTT. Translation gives CASSRDREGDQPQHF.

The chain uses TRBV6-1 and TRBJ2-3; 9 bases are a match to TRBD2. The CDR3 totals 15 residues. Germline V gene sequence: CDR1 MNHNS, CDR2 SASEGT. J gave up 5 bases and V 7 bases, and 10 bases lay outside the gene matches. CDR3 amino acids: CASIWASGAGDTQYF. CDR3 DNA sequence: TGTGCCAGCATATGGGCTAGCGGGGCCGGAGATACGCAGTATTTT.

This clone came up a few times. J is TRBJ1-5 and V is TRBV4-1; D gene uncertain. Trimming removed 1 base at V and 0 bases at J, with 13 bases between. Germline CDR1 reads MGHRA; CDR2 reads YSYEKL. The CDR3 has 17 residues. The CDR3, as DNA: TGCGCCAGCAGCCAAGGGTCGCTAGGACTTAGCAATCAGCCCCAGCATTTT. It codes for CASSQGSLGLSNQPQHF.

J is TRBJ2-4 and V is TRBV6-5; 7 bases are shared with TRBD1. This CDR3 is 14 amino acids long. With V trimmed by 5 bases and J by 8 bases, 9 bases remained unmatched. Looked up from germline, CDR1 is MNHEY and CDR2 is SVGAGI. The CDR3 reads CASSPRQGFDIQYF. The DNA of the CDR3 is TGTGCCAGCAGTCCGCGACAGGGCTTCGACATTCAGTACTTC.

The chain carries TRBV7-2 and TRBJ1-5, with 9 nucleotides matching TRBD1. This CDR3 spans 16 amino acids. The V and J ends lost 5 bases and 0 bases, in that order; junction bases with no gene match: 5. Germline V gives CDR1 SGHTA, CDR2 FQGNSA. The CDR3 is CASSRWTGVSNQPQHF. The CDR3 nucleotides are TGTGCCAGCAGCAGGTGGACAGGGGTTAGCAATCAGCCCCAGCATTTT.

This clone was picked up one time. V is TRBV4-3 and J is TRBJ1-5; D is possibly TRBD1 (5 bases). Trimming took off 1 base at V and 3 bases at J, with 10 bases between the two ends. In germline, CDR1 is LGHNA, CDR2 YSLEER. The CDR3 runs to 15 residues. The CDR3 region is CASSQVSGVNQPQHF. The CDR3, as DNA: TGCGCCAGCAGCCAAGTGTCGGGGGTCAATCAGCCCCAGCATTTT.

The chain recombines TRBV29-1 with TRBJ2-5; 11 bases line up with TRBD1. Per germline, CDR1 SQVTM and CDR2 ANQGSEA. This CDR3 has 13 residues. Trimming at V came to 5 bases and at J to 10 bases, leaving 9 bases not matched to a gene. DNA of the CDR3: TGCAGCGTTTATGGGGACAGGGGGAATGACCAGTACTTC. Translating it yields CSVYGDRGNDQYF.

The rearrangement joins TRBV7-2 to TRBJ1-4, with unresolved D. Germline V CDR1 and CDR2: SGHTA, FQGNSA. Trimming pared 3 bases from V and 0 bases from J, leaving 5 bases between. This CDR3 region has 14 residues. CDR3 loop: CASSLRATNEKLFF. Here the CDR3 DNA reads TGTGCCAGCAGCTTGCGAGCAACTAATGAAAAACTGTTTTTT.

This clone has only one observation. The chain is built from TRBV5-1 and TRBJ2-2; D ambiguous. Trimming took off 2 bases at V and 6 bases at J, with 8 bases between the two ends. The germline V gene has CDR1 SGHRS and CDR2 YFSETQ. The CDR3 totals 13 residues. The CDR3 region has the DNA TGCGCCAGCAGCTTAAACCGGGCCGGGGAGCTGTTTTTT. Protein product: CASSLNRAGELFF.

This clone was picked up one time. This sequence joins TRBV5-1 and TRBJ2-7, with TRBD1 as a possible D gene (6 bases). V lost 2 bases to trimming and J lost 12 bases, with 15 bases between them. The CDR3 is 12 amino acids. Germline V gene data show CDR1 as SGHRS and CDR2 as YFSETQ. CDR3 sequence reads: CASSLQGSLRYF. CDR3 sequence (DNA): TGCGCCAGCAGCTTACAGGGCTCACTTCGGTACTTC. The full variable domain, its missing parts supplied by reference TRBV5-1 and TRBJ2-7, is KAGVTQTPRYLIKTRGQQVTLSCSPISGHRSVSWYQQTPGQGLQFLFEYFSETQRNKGNFPGRFSGRQFSNSRSEMNVSTLELGDSALYLCASSLQGSLRYFGPGTRLTVT.

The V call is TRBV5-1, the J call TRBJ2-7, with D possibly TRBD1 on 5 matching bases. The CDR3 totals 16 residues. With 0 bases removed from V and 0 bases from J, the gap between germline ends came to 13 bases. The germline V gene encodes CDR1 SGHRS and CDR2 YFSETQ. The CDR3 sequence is CASSLADSRSSYEQYF. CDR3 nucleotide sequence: TGCGCCAGCAGCTTGGCCGACAGCAGGAGCTCCTACGAGCAGTACTTC.

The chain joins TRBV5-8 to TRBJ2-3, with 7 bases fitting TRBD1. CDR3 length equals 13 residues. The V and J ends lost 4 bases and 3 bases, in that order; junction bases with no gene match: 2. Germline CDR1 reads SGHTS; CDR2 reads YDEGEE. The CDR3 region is CASSMTGTDTQYF. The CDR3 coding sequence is TGTGCCAGCAGCATGACAGGGACAGATACGCAGTATTTT.

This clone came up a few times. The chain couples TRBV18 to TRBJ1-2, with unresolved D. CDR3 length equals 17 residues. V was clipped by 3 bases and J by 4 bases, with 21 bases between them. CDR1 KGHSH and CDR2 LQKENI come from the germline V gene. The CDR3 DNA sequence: TGTGCCAGCTCACCTATAGACGTGGTGTCTCGGGGCTATGGCTACACCTTC. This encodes CASSPIDVVSRGYGYTF.

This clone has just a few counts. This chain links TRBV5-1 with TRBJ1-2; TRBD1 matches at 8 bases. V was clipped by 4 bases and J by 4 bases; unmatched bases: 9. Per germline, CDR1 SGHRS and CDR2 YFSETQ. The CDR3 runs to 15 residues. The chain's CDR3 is CASSQLQGGLYGYTF. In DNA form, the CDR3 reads TGCGCCAGCAGCCAATTACAGGGGGGCCTCTATGGCTACACCTTC.

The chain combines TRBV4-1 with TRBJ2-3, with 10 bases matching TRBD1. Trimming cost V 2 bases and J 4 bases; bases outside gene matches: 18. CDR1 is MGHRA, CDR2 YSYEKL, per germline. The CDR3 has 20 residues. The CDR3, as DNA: TGCGCCAGCAGCCAAACGGGACAGGGGATGAGTCGGGGGCGGGCAGATACGCAGTATTTT. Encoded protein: CASSQTGQGMSRGRADTQYF.

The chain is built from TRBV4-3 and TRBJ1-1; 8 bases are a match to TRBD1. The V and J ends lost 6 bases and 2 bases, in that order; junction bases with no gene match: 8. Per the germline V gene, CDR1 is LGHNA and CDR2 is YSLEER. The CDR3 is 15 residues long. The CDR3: CASSIDRGGNTEAFF. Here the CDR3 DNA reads TGCGCCAGCAGTATTGACAGGGGAGGTAACACTGAAGCTTTCTTT.

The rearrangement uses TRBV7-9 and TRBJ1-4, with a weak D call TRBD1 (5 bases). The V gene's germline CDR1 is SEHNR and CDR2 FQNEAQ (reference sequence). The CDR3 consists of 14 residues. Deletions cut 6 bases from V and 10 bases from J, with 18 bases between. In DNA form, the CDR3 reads TGTGCCAGCAGTGCGCAGGGTTGGATCGGAAAACTGTTTTTT. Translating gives CASSAQGWIGKLFF. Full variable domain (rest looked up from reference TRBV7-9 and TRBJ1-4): DTGVSQNPRHKITKRGQNVTFRCDPISEHNRLYWYRQTLGQGPEFLTYFQNEAQLEKSRLLSDRFSAERPKGSFSTLEIQRTEQGDSAMYLCASSAQGWIGKLFFGSGTQLSVL.